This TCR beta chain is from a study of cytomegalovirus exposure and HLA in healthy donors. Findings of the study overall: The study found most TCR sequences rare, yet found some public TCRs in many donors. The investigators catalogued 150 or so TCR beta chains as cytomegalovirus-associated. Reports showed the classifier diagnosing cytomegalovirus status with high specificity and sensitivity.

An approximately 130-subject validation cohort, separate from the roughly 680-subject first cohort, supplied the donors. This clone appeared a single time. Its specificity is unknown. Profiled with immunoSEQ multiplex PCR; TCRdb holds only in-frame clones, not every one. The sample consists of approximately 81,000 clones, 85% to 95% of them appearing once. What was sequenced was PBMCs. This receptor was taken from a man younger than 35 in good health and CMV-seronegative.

Here the CDR3 reads CASSQGNNYGYTF. Written as DNA, the CDR3 is TGTGCCAGCAGTCAGGGGAATAACTATGGCTACACCTTC. The chain links TRBV28 to TRBJ1-2; D possibly corresponds to TRBD1 (6 bases). Looked up from germline, CDR1 is MDHEN and CDR2 is SYDVKM. CDR3 length equals 13 residues. Trimming took 5 bases from V and 1 from J, leaving 8 bases between them.